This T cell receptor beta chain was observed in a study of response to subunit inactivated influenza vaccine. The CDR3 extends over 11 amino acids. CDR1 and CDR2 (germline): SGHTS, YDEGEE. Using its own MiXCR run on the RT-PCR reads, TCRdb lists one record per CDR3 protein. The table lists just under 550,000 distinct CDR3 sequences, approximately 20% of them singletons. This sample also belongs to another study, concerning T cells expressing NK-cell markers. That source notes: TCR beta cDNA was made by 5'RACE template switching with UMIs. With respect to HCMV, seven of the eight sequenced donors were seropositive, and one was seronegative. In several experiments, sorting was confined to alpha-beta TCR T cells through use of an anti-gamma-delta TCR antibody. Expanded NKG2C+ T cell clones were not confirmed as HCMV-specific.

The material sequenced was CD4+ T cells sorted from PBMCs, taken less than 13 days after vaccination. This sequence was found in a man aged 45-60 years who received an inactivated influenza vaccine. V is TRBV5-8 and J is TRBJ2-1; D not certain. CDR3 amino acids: CSSTQVNEQFF. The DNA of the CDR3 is TGTTCATCGACCCAAGTCAATGAGCAGTTCTTC.